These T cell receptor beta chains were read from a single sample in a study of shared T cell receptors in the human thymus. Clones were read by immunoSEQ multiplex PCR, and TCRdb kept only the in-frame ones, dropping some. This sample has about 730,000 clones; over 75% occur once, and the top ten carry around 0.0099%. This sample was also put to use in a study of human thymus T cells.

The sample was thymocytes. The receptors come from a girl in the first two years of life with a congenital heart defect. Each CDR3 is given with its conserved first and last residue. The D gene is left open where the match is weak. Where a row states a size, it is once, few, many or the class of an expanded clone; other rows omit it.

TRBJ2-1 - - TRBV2 CASSGGPSSYNEQFF TGTGCCAGCAGTGGAGGGCCGAGCTCCTACAATGAGCAGTTCTTC
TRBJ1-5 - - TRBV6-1 CASSERVRGKLNQPQHF TGTGCCAGCAGTGAACGAGTTAGGGGTAAACTCAATCAGCCCCAGCATTTT
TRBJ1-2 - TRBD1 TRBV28 CASSLSIQGVYGYTF TGTGCCAGCAGTTTATCCATACAGGGGGTCTATGGCTACACCTTC
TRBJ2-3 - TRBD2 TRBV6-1 CASSEGLAGAPMNTDTQYF TGTGCCAGCAGTGAGGGACTAGCGGGGGCTCCTATGAACACAGATACGCAGTATTTT
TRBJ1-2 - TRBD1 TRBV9 CASSEVDRGAGYTF TGTGCCAGCAGCGAGGTCGACAGGGGAGCCGGCTACACCTTC
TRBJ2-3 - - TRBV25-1 CAVSRSGGGTDTQYF TGTGCCGTAAGCCGTTCGGGCGGGGGCACAGATACGCAGTATTTT
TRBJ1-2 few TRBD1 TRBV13 CASSLVGTARGYTF TGTGCCAGCAGCTTAGTCGGGACAGCACGGGGCTACACCTTC
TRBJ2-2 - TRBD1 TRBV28 CATRGPNTGELFF TGTGCCACCAGGGGGCCGAACACCGGGGAGCTGTTTTTT
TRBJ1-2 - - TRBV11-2 CASSFNPRIPNYGYTF TGTGCCAGCAGCTTCAACCCCAGGATCCCCAACTATGGCTACACCTTC
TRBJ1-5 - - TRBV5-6 CASSPYSSNQPQHF TGTGCCAGCAGCCCTTATTCTAGCAATCAGCCCCAGCATTTT
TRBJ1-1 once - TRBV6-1 CASSEYGGSMNTEAFF TGTGCCAGCAGTGAATACGGGGGATCCATGAACACTGAAGCTTTCTTT
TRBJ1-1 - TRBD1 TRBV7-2 CASSLDRGTEAFF TGTGCCAGCAGCTTGGACAGGGGCACTGAAGCTTTCTTT
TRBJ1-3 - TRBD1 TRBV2 CASIPLTGGNSGNTIYF TGTGCCAGCATCCCCTTGACAGGGGGAAATTCTGGAAACACCATATATTTT
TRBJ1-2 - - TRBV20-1 CSASRGVGYTF TGCAGTGCTAGTAGGGGCGTTGGCTACACCTTC